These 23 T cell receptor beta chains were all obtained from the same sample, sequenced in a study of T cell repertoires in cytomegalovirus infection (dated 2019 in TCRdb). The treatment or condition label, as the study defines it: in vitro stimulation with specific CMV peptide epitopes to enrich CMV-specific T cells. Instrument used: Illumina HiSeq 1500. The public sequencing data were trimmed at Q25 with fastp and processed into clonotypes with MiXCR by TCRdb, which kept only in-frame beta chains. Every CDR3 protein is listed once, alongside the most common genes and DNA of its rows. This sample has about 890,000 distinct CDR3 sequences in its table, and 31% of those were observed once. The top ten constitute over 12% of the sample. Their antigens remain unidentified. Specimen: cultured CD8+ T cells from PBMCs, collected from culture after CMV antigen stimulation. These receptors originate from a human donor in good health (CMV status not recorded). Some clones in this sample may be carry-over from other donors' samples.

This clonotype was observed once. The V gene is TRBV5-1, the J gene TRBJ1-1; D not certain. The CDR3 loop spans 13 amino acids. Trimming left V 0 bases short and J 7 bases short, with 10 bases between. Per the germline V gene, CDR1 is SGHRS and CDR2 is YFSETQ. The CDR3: CASSLAVGVEAFF. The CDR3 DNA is TGCGCCAGCAGCTTGGCCGTCGGGGTTGAAGCTTTCTTT.

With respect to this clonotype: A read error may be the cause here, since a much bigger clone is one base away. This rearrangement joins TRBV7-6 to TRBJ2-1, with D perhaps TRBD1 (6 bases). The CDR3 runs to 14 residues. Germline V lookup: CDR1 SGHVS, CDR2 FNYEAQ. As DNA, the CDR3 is TGTGCCATCAGCTTTCAGGGGTCGAGGAATGAGCAGTTCTTC. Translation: CAISFQGSRNEQFF. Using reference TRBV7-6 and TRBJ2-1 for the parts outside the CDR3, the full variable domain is GAGVSQSPRYKVTKRGQDVALRCDPISGHVSLYWYRQALGQGPEFLTYFNYEAQQDKSGLPNDRFSAERPEGSISTLTIQRTEQRDSAMYRCAISFQGSRNEQFFGPGTRLTVL.

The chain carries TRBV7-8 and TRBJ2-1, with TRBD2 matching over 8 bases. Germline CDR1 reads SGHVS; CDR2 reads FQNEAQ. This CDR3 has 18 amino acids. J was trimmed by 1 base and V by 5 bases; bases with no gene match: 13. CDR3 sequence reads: CASSPPGVAGISYNEQFF. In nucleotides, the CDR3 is TGTGCCAGCAGCCCCCCAGGGGTAGCGGGGATTTCCTACAATGAGCAGTTCTTC.

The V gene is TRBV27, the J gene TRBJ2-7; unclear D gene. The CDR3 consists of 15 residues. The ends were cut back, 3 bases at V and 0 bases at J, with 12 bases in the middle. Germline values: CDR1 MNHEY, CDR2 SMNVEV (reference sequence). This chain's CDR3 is CASSLTDASSYEQYF. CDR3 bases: TGTGCCAGCAGTTTGACCGACGCGAGCTCCTACGAGCAGTACTTC.

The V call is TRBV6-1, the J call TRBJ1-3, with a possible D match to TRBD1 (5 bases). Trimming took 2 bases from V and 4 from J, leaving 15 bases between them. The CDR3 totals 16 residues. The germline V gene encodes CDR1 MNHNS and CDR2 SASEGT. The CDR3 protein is CASSEMGRSVGNTIYF. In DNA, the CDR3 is TGTGCCAGCAGTGAAATGGGGCGGTCCGTCGGAAACACCATATATTTT.

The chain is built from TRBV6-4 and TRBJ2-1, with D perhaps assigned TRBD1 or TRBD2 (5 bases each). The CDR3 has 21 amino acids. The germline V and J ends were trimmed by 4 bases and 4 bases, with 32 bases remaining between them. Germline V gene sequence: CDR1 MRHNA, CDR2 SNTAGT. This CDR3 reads CASSGTTRDPLETQLYNEQFF. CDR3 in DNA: TGTGCCAGCAGTGGCACGACCCGGGACCCACTCGAGACCCAACTGTACAATGAGCAGTTCTTC.

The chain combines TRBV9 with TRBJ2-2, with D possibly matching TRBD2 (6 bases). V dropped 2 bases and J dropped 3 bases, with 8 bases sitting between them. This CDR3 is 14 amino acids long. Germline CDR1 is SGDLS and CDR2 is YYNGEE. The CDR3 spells CASSVSGDTGELFF. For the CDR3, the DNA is TGTGCCAGCAGCGTCTCGGGGGACACCGGGGAGCTGTTTTTT.

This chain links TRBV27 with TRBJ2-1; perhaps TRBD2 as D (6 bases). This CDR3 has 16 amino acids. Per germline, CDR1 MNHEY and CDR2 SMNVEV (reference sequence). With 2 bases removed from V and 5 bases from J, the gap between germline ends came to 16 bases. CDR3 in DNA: TGTGCCAGCAGTTTAGATATGGGGGGTTCCGACAATGAGCAGTTCTTC. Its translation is CASSLDMGGSDNEQFF.

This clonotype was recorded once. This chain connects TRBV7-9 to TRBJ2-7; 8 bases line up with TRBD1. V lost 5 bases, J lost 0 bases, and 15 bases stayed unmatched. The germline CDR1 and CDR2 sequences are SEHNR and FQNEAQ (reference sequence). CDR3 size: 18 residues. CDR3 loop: CASSIISIQQGGSYEQYV. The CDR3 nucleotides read TGTGCCAGCAGCATAATTTCAATACAACAGGGGGGCTCCTACGAGCAGTACGTC.

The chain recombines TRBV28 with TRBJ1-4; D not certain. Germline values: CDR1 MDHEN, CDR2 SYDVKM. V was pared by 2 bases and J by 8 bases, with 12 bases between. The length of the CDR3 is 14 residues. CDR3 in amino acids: CASSLGPGDEKLFF. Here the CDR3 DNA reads TGTGCCAGCAGTTTAGGACCAGGAGACGAAAAACTGTTTTTT. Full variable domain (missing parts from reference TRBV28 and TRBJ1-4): DVKVTQSSRYLVKRTGEKVFLECVQDMDHENMFWYRQDPGLGLRLIYFSYDVKMKEKGDIPEGYSVSREKKERFSLILESASTNQTSMYLCASSLGPGDEKLFFGSGTQLSVL.

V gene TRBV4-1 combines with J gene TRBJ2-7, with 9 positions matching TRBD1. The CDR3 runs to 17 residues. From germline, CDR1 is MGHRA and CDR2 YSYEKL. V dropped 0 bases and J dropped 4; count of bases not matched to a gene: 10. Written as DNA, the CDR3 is TGCGCCAGCAGCCAAGAGGAGTCCGGGACAGGGAGGTACGAGCAGTACTTC. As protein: CASSQEESGTGRYEQYF.

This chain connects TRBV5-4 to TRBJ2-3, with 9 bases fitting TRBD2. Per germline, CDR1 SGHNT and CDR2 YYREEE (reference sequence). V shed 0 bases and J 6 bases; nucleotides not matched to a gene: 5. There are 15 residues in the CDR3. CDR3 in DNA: TGTGCCAGCAGCTTGGTGGCGGGGGGGATCGATACGCAGTATTTT. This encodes CASSLVAGGIDTQYF.

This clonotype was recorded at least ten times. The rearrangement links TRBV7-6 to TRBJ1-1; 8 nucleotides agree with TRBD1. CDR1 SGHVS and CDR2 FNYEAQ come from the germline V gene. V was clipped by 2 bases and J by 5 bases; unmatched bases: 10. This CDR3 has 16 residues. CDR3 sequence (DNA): TGTGCCAGCAGCTTATGGGGAGAGACAGGGGTTACTGAAGCTTTCTTT. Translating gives CASSLWGETGVTEAFF. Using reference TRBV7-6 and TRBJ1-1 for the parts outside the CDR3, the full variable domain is GAGVSQSPRYKVTKRGQDVALRCDPISGHVSLYWYRQALGQGPEFLTYFNYEAQQDKSGLPNDRFSAERPEGSISTLTIQRTEQRDSAMYRCASSLWGETGVTEAFFGQGTRLTVV.

In DNA form, the CDR3 reads TGTGCCAGCAGCTTAGGAGGTGGAGGGCCCCAAGGGTTAGATGGCTACACCTTC. It yields the protein CASSLGGGGPQGLDGYTF. The rearrangement joins TRBV7-6 to TRBJ1-2; no firm D call. Trimming took off 1 base at V and 6 bases at J, with 24 bases between the two ends. The CDR3 length is 18 residues. The germline CDR1 and CDR2 sequences are SGHVS and FNYEAQ.

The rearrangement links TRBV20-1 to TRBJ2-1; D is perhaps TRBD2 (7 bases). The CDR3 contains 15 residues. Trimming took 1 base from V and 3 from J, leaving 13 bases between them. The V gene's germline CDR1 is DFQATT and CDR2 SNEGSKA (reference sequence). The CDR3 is CSARVGGAIYNEQFF. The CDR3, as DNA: TGCAGTGCTAGAGTTGGGGGGGCGATCTACAATGAGCAGTTCTTC.

The CDR3 DNA reads TGTGCCAGCAGTGAGTTTCGACTCGGGGAGCTGTTTTTT. Translation gives CASSEFRLGELFF. The chain has TRBV12-3 or TRBV12-4 and TRBJ2-2; D remains ambiguous. The V end was cut by 5 bases, the J end by 7 bases, with 11 bases between. The length of the CDR3 is 13 residues.

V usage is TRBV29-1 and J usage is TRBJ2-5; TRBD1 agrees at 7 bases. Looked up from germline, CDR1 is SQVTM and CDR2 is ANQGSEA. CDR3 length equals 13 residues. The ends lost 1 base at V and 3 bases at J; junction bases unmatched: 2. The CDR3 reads CSVEADREETQYF. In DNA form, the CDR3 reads TGCAGCGTTGAAGCTGACAGGGAAGAGACCCAGTACTTC.

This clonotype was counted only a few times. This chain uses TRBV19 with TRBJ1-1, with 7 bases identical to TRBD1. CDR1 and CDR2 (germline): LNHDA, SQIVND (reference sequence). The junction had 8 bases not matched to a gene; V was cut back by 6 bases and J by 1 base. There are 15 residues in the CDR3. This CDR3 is CASSHRGGGNTEAFF. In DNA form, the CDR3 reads TGTGCCAGTAGCCACAGGGGCGGTGGGAACACTGAAGCTTTCTTT.

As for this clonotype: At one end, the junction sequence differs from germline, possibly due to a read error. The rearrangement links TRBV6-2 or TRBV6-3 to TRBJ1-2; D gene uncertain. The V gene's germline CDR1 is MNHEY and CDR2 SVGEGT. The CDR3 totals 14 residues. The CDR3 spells CANSYGWNLYGYTF. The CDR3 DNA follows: TGTGCCAACAGTTACGGGTGGAACCTCTATGGCTACACCTTC.

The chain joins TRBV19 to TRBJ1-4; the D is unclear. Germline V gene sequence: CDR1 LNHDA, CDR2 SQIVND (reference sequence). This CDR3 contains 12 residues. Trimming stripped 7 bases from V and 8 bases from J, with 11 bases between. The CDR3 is CASMGLAEKLFF. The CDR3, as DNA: TGTGCCAGTATGGGATTAGCGGAAAAACTGTTTTTT.

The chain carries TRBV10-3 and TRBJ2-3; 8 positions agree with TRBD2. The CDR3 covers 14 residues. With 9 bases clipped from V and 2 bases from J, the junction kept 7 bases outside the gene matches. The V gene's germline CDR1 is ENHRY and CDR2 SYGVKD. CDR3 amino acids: CAMALAASTDTQYF. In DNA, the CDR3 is TGTGCCATGGCACTAGCGGCTTCCACAGATACGCAGTATTTT.

CDR3 loop: CASSLTATSPLHF. CDR3 nucleotide sequence: TGTGCCAGCAGCTTAACCGCGACTTCACCCCTCCACTTT. V and J are TRBV13 and TRBJ1-6; no definite D call. This CDR3 region has 13 residues. V shed 2 bases and J shed 9 bases, with 8 bases lying between them. Per the germline V gene, CDR1 is PRHDT and CDR2 is FYEKMQ (reference sequence).

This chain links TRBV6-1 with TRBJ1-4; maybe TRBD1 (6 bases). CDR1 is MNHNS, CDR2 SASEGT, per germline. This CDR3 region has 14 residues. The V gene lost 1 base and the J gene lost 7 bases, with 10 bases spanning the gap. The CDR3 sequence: CASSEGRGAEKLFF. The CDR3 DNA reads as TGTGCCAGCAGTGAAGGCAGGGGAGCTGAAAAACTGTTTTTT.